Presented here are 23 T cell receptor beta chains from one specimen sequenced in a study of cytomegalovirus exposure and HLA in healthy donors (dated by TCRdb to about 2017). Library method: the immunoSEQ multiplex PCR assay. For the multiplex PCR, a mixture combining 60 forward primers for TCR Vbeta segments and 13 reverse primers for TCR Jbeta segments was used. What TCRdb holds here is the immuneACCESS table cut down to in-frame rearrangements. Part of the clones is not present; checked against another copy, under half of the missing clones reflect an unresolved V gene, and the others are unexplained. The sample yields tens of thousands of clones; roughly 80% were counted once. The ten largest clonotypes hold about 1.2% of the sample. Sequenced: PBMCs. The receptors shown here come from a girl aged 2 to 10 in good health and CMV-seropositive.

This sequence joins TRBV10-1 and TRBJ1-1; D perhaps matches TRBD1 (6 bases). There are 14 residues in the CDR3. Germline V gene sequence: CDR1 WNHNN, CDR2 SYGVQD (reference sequence). V lost 6 bases and J lost 0, with 11 bases in between. This CDR3 reads CASSRDRLNTEAFF. CDR3 in DNA: TGCGCCAGCAGCAGAGACAGGCTGAACACTGAAGCTTTCTTT.

The rearrangement links TRBV27 to TRBJ1-2; 10 nucleotides align to TRBD1. Germline CDR1 MNHEY, CDR2 SMNVEV (reference sequence). V gave up 8 bases and J gave up 1 base; unmatched junction bases: 4. The CDR3 loop spans 14 amino acids. CDR3 DNA: TGTGCCAGCCGGGACAGGGGACATAACTATGGCTACACCTTC. Translation gives CASRDRGHNYGYTF.

The rearrangement joins TRBV9 to TRBJ2-1, with 8 positions matching TRBD1. The CDR3 spans 15 residues. V dropped 7 bases and J dropped 4; count of bases not matched to a gene: 10. Germline CDR1 SGDLS, CDR2 YYNGEE. The CDR3 DNA is TGTGCCAGCGGTGGAAGACAGGGGAGTTACAATGAGCAGTTCTTC. Translating gives CASGGRQGSYNEQFF.

The J gene is TRBJ1-1, the V gene TRBV30, with D unresolved. V lost 0 bases and J 6 bases, leaving 17 bases between the germline ends. The CDR3 loop spans 15 amino acids. Germline V gene data show CDR1 as GTSNPN and CDR2 as SVGIG (reference sequence). CDR3 region: CAWSVLAGFWSEAFF. The CDR3 DNA reads as TGTGCCTGGAGTGTACTTGCGGGGTTTTGGTCTGAAGCTTTCTTT.

The V call is TRBV30, the J call TRBJ1-4, with D unclear. The ends were cut back, 2 bases at V and 7 bases at J, with 20 bases in the middle. This CDR3 contains 16 residues. Germline-derived CDR1 and CDR2 are GTSNPN and SVGIG (reference sequence). This CDR3 reads CAWSLSGGSRSEKLFF. CDR3 DNA: TGTGCCTGGAGTCTCTCCGGCGGGAGTAGGAGTGAAAAACTGTTTTTT.

This rearrangement joins TRBV11-3 to TRBJ2-3; D might be TRBD2 (6 bases). Per germline, CDR1 SGHNT and CDR2 YENEEA. The CDR3 extends over 13 amino acids. The ends were cut back, 5 bases at V and 6 bases at J, with 12 bases in the middle. CDR3 in DNA: TGTGCCAGCAGCCGAGGAGGGCGCGATACGCAGTATTTT. Translated: CASSRGGRDTQYF.

This rearrangement joins TRBV5-6 to TRBJ2-7; 7 bases are shared with TRBD1. Germline lookup yields CDR1 SGHDT and CDR2 YYEEEE. Unmatched junction bases numbered 8, after V lost 2 bases and J lost 6 bases. The length of the CDR3 is 14 residues. This CDR3 is CASSFRDRAPEQYF. CDR3 nucleotides: TGTGCCAGCAGCTTTCGCGACAGGGCCCCCGAGCAGTACTTC. The full variable domain, with the rest looked up from reference TRBV5-6 and TRBJ2-7, is DAGVTQSPTHLIKTRGQQVTLRCSPKSGHDTVSWYQQALGQGPQFIFQYYEEEERQRGNFPDRFSGHQFPNYSSELNVNALLLGDSALYLCASSFRDRAPEQYFGPGTRLTVT.

The chain is built from TRBV4-1 and TRBJ1-5; 12 nucleotides agree with TRBD1. Germline V gene sequence: CDR1 MGHRA, CDR2 YSYEKL. The CDR3 is 18 amino acids. V lost 4 bases and J lost 2; bases outside the gene matches: 9. The CDR3 loop reads CASSLGTGGHIGNQPQHF. The CDR3 DNA sequence: TGCGCCAGCAGCCTAGGGACAGGGGGCCATATAGGCAATCAGCCCCAGCATTTT.

This sequence joins TRBV29-1 and TRBJ2-7, with 8 bases fitting TRBD2. Germline values: CDR1 SQVTM, CDR2 ANQGSEA. V lost 4 bases and J lost 0; bases outside the gene matches: 14. The CDR3 has 17 residues. The CDR3 sequence: CSVAVVIAGMSSYEQYF. CDR3 nucleotide sequence: TGCAGCGTTGCTGTTGTGATAGCGGGAATGAGCTCCTACGAGCAGTACTTC.

This sequence joins TRBV4-3 and TRBJ2-5, with a tentative D call TRBD1 (6 bases). Trimming took 0 bases from V and 5 from J, leaving 19 bases between them. This CDR3 contains 17 residues. Per the germline V gene, CDR1 is LGHNA and CDR2 is YSLEER. The CDR3 spells CASSQEGARGPVETQYF. The CDR3 bases are TGCGCCAGCAGCCAAGAGGGGGCCCGCGGCCCGGTGGAGACCCAGTACTTC.

V and J are TRBV5-1 and TRBJ2-1, with 14 nucleotides matching TRBD2. V dropped 9 bases and J dropped 8; count of bases not matched to a gene: 10. Germline-derived CDR1 and CDR2 are SGHRS and YFSETQ. The CDR3 spans 15 residues. The CDR3 reads CATTGTSGSSDEQFF. The CDR3 DNA is TGCGCCACCACAGGGACTAGCGGGAGTAGCGATGAGCAGTTCTTC.

The J gene is TRBJ2-5, the V gene TRBV30; D may be TRBD1 (6 bases). Trimming removed 3 bases at V and 2 bases at J, with 10 bases between. Germline V gene lookup returns CDR1 GTSNPN and CDR2 SVGIG (reference sequence). The CDR3 has 13 amino acids. CDR3 protein: CAWSTGLQETQYF. As DNA, the CDR3 is TGTGCCTGGAGCACAGGGTTACAAGAGACCCAGTACTTC. The complete variable domain, with remaining parts taken from reference TRBV30 and TRBJ2-5, reads SQTIHQWPATLVQPVGSPLSLECTVEGTSNPNLYWYRQAAGRGLQLLFYSVGIGQISSEVPQNLSASRPQDRQFILSSKKLLLSDSGFYLCAWSTGLQETQYFGPGTRLLVL.

This chain joins TRBV5-1 and TRBJ2-7; TRBD2 matches at 7 bases. V gave up 4 bases and J gave up 1 base; unmatched junction bases: 8. Per germline, CDR1 SGHRS and CDR2 YFSETQ. CDR3 length: 15 residues. Written as DNA, the CDR3 is TGCGCCAGCAGCCCAACTAGCGCCGAGTCCTACGAGCAGTACTTC. Translated: CASSPTSAESYEQYF.

This rearrangement joins TRBV2 to TRBJ1-5, with a tentative D call TRBD1 (6 bases). This CDR3 is 16 amino acids long. The germline gives CDR1 SNHLY, CDR2 FYNNEI. Trimming pared 1 base from V and 5 bases from J, leaving 15 bases between. The CDR3 here is CASSEVYVQGDQPQHF. CDR3 coding DNA: TGTGCCAGCAGTGAAGTCTACGTACAGGGAGATCAGCCCCAGCATTTT.

J is TRBJ2-7 and V is TRBV29-1; possibly TRBD2 for D (7 bases). V was cut by 6 bases and J by 8 bases, with 20 bases left in between. The CDR3 sequence is 13 residues long. Germline lookup yields CDR1 SQVTM and CDR2 ANQGSEA. This CDR3 reads CSVSYGGPGKQYF. The CDR3 nucleotides read TGCAGCGTCTCCTACGGGGGGCCGGGGAAGCAGTACTTC.

The chain joins TRBV7-2 to TRBJ2-1, with 7 bases that match TRBD2. The germline CDR1 and CDR2 sequences are SGHTA and FQGNSA. The CDR3 sequence is 15 residues long. V lost 3 bases and J lost 2; bases outside the gene matches: 4. The DNA of the CDR3 is TGTGCCAGCAGCTTCGGCGGGAGCCCCTACAATGAGCAGTTCTTC. Encoded protein: CASSFGGSPYNEQFF.

V is TRBV14 and J is TRBJ1-6; possibly TRBD1 for D (5 bases). In germline, CDR1 is SGHDN, CDR2 FVKESK. This CDR3 spans 14 amino acids. Trimming removed 6 bases from V and 5 bases from J, with 11 bases in between. CDR3 sequence reads: CASRYQGNNSPLHF. DNA for the CDR3: TGTGCCAGCAGGTACCAGGGAAATAATTCACCCCTCCACTTT.

The chain uses TRBV10-3 and TRBJ1-1, with D possibly matching TRBD1 (5 bases). In germline, CDR1 is ENHRY, CDR2 SYGVKD. Deletions cut 6 bases from V and 0 bases from J, with 8 bases between. The length of the CDR3 is 13 residues. This CDR3 is CAISAGMNTEAFF. Written as DNA, the CDR3 is TGTGCCATCAGCGCAGGGATGAACACTGAAGCTTTCTTT.

The V and J genes are TRBV5-4 and TRBJ2-7; 10 bases match TRBD2. V shed 4 bases, J shed 4 bases, and the junction held 2 bases outside the gene matches. Germline V gene sequence: CDR1 SGHNT, CDR2 YYREEE (reference sequence). This CDR3 comprises 13 residues. CDR3 nucleotide sequence: TGTGCCAGCAGCCTAGCGGGAGTGTACGAGCAGTACTTC. This encodes CASSLAGVYEQYF. The full variable domain, in which reference TRBV5-4 and TRBJ2-7 provide the parts outside the CDR3, is ETGVTQSPTHLIKTRGQQVTLRCSSQSGHNTVSWYQQALGQGPQFIFQYYREEENGRGNFPPRFSGLQFPNYSSELNVNALELDDSALYLCASSLAGVYEQYFGPGTRLTVT.

V gene TRBV5-1 combines with J gene TRBJ1-1; D is perhaps TRBD1 (5 bases). V dropped 0 bases and J dropped 1 base, with 10 bases sitting between them. The CDR3 consists of 15 residues. The germline V gene encodes CDR1 SGHRS and CDR2 YFSETQ. For the CDR3, the DNA is TGCGCCAGCAGCTTGGGGGTAGGGGCGAACACTGAAGCTTTCTTT. Translating gives CASSLGVGANTEAFF.

The rearrangement links TRBV28 to TRBJ1-1; 8 bases are a match to TRBD1. The CDR3 covers 14 residues. Trimming cost V 6 bases and J 4 bases; bases outside gene matches: 7. Germline lookup yields CDR1 MDHEN and CDR2 SYDVKM. CDR3 residues: CASSPRQGTTEAFF. DNA for the CDR3: TGTGCCAGCAGCCCCAGACAGGGGACCACTGAAGCTTTCTTT. Full variable domain (outside the CDR3, taken from reference TRBV28 and TRBJ1-1): DVKVTQSSRYLVKRTGEKVFLECVQDMDHENMFWYRQDPGLGLRLIYFSYDVKMKEKGDIPEGYSVSREKKERFSLILESASTNQTSMYLCASSPRQGTTEAFFGQGTRLTVV.

This clone appeared a single time. The gene calls are TRBV18 and TRBJ2-7, with 10 bases fitting TRBD1. CDR1 and CDR2 (germline): KGHSH, LQKENI. This CDR3 has 15 amino acids. The junction had 6 bases not matched to a gene; V was cut back by 6 bases and J by 1 base. The CDR3 protein is CASSRGTGDSYEQYF. For the CDR3, the DNA is TGTGCCAGCTCGCGCGGGACAGGGGATTCCTACGAGCAGTACTTC.

The chain couples TRBV27 to TRBJ2-7, with 7 positions matching TRBD1. V was clipped by 1 base and J by 3 bases; unmatched bases: 12. The CDR3 covers 17 residues. The germline V gene encodes CDR1 MNHEY and CDR2 SMNVEV (reference sequence). The CDR3 protein is CASSLLRGGQPSYEQYF. In DNA, the CDR3 is TGTGCCAGCAGTTTATTACGAGGGGGACAGCCGAGCTACGAGCAGTACTTC.